The present TCR beta chain was sequenced within a study of identical twins. V lost 3 bases, J lost 5 bases, and 7 bases stayed unmatched. This CDR3 has 16 residues. CDR1 is SGHRS, CDR2 YFSETQ, per germline. MiXCR, applied by TCRdb to the 5' RACE reads, yields one record per CDR3 protein. The data show around 650,000 distinct CDR3 sequences, with roughly 7.2% seen just once and 1.6% held by the top ten. Separately, the same data were catalogued under a study of yellow fever vaccine responses in identical twins.

The sequenced sample consisted of PBMCs. This clonotype was sampled from a woman in her late teens or twenties in good health. The V and J genes are TRBV5-1 and TRBJ2-1; 11 bases line up with TRBD2. CDR3 sequence: CASSSPRLAGHNEQFF. Here the CDR3 DNA reads TGCGCCAGCAGCTCCCCCCGACTAGCGGGGCACAATGAGCAGTTCTTC.